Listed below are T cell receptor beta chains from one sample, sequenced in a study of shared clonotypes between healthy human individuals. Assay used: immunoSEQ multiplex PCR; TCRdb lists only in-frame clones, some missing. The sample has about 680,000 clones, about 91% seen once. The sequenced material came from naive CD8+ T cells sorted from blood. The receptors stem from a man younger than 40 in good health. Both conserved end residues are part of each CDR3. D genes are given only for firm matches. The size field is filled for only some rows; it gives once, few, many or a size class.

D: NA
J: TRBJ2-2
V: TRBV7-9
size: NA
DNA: TGTGCCAGCAGCACGACGACCAATCCCCACCTTTCCGGGGAGCTGTTTTTT
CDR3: CASSTTTNPHLSGELFF

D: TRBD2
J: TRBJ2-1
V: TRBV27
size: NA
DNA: TGTGCCAGCAGTTTAGATAGCGGGACGAGGGATGAGCAGTTCTTC
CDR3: CASSLDSGTRDEQFF

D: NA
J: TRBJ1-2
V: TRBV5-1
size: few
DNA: TGCGCCAGCAGCTTGACAGGGTTCGACTATGGCTACACCTTC
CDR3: CASSLTGFDYGYTF

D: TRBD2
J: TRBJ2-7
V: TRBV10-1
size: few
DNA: TGCGCCAGCACCCCCGGGACTAGCGGAACCTACGAGCAGTACTTC
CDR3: CASTPGTSGTYEQYF

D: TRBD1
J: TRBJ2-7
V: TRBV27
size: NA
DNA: TGTGCCAGCAGTGCTAACACAGGGGGCGAGCAGTACTTC
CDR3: CASSANTGGEQYF

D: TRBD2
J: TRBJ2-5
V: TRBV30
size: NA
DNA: TGTGCCTGGACCCGGGGGGGCGGGTTAGGAGAGACCCAGTACTTC
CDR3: CAWTRGGGLGETQYF

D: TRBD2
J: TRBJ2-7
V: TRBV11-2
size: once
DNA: TGTGCCAGCAGCTTAGGGGGACTAACTTACGAGCAGTACTTC
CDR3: CASSLGGLTYEQYF

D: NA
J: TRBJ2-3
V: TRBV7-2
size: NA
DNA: TGTGCCAGCAGCTTAGGGGTAGATACGCAGTATTTT
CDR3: CASSLGVDTQYF

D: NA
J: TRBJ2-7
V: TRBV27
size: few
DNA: TGTGCCAGCAGTTCTGGGTACGAGCAGTACTTC
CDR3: CASSSGYEQYF

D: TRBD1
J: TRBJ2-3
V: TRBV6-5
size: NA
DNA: TGTGCCAGCAGTTACTCGGGACAGGGTTCAGATACGCAGTATTTT
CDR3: CASSYSGQGSDTQYF

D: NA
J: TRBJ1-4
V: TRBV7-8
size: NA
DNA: TGTGCCAGCAGCCTGTACGGGGCTAATGAAAAACTGTTTTTT
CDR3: CASSLYGANEKLFF

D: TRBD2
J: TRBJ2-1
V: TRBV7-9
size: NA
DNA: TGTGCCAGCAGCTCCCCCCTTAGCGGGAGACATCAGTTCTTC
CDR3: CASSSPLSGRHQFF

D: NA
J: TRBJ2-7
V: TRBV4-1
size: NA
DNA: TGCGCCAGCAGTTCAGACATGGGCTCCTACGAGCAGTACTTC
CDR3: CASSSDMGSYEQYF

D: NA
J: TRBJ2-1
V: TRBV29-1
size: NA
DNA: TGCAGCGTGCTTGAAGCTACTTTAGGGAATGAGCAGTTCTTC
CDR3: CSVLEATLGNEQFF

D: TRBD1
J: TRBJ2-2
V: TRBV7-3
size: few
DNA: TGTGCCAGCAGCTTGGGTCAGGGGGAAGATACCGGGGAGCTGTTTTTT
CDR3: CASSLGQGEDTGELFF

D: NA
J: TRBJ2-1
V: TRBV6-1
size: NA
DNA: TGTGCCTTCAGAGACAGTTACAATGAGCAGTTCTTC
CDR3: CAFRDSYNEQFF

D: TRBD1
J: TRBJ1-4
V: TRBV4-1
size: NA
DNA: TGCGCCAGCAGCCATTCCGGGACAGGGGTAGGAGGACTGTTTTTT
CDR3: CASSHSGTGVGGLFF

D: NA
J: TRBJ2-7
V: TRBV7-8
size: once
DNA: TGTGCCAGCAGCAACCGGGTCCCTTCCTACGAGCAGTACTTC
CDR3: CASSNRVPSYEQYF

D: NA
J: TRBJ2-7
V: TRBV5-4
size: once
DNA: TGTGCCAGCAGCTTGCAGGCTAGGGAGTACTACGAGCAGTACTTC
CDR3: CASSLQAREYYEQYF

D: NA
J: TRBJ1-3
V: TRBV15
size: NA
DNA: TGTGCCACCAGCAGAGACCGTTTCTCTGGAAACACCATATATTTT
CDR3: CATSRDRFSGNTIYF

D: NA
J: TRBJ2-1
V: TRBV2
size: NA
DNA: TGTGCCAGCAGTGAAGGGGCGGAGCCGAGCTCCTACAATGAGCAGTTCTTC
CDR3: CASSEGAEPSSYNEQFF

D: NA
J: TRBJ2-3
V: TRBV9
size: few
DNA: TGTGCCAGCAACGGGGGGCAGGGTTATGGAACAGATACGCAGTATTTT
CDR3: CASNGGQGYGTDTQYF

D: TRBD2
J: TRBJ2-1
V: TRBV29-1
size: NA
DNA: TGCAGCGTTGATTCGGGACTAGCGGGAAATGAGCAGTTCTTC
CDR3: CSVDSGLAGNEQFF

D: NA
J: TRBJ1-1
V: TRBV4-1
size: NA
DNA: TGCGCCAGCAGCCAAGATCCGGCCGGGGGCACTGAAGCTTTCTTT
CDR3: CASSQDPAGGTEAFF

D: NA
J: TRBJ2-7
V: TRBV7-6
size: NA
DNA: TGTGCCAGCAGCTTAGATAGTGGGAACGAGCAGTACTTC
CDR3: CASSLDSGNEQYF

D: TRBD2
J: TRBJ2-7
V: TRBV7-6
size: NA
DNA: TGTGCCAGCAGCTCAGGTAGCGGCGGGAGTTCCTACGAGCAGTACTTC
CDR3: CASSSGSGGSSYEQYF

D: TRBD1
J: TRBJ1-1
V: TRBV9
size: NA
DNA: TGTGCCAGCAGCAACGGACAGGGTATCACTGAAGCTTTCTTT
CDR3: CASSNGQGITEAFF

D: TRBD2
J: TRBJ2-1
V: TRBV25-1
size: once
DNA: TGTGCCAGCAGTGATCCAGGGACCTCTTTACTAGCGAATGAGCAGTTCTTC
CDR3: CASSDPGTSLLANEQFF

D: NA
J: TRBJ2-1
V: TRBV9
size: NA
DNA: TGTGCCAGCAGCGTATCGCACTTTTCGCCAAACAATGAGCAGTTCTTC
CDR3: CASSVSHFSPNNEQFF

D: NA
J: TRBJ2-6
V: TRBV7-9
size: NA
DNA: TGTGCCAGCAGCTTCGTAAGCTCTGGGGCCAACGTCCTGACTTTC
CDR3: CASSFVSSGANVLTF

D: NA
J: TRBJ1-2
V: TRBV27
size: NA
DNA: TGTGCCAGCAGTTTCCCGGGGGACCCCTACACCTTC
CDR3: CASSFPGDPYTF

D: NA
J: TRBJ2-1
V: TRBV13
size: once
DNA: TGTGCCAGCAGCTTAGCCCCCTACAATGAGCAGTTCTTC
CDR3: CASSLAPYNEQFF

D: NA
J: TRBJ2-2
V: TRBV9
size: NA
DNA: TGTGCCAGCAGCGAAAGCGGGGAGCTGTTTTTT
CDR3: CASSESGELFF

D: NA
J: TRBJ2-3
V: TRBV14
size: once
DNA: TGTGCCAGCAGCCAAGATTCGACAGGTACCTTGGCAGATACGCAGTATTTT
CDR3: CASSQDSTGTLADTQYF

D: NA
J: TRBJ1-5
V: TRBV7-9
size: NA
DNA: TGTGCCAGCAGCTTGGGGCAGGGAGGTCAGCCCCAGCATTTT
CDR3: CASSLGQGGQPQHF

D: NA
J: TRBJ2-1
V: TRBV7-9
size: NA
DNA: TGTGCCAGCAGCCTGTGGGGGAATGAGCAGTTCTTC
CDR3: CASSLWGNEQFF

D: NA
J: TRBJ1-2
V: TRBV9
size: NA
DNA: TGTGCCAGCAGCGTGAACATGAGACAGCCTAACTATGGCTACACCTTC
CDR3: CASSVNMRQPNYGYTF

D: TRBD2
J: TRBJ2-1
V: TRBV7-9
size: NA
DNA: TGTGCCGTTAGCGGGTCCCCCCCCTACAATGAGCAGTTCTTC
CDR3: CAVSGSPPYNEQFF

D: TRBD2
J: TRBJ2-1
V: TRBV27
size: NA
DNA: TGTGCCAGCCAGAGGCGGGGGTTCTACAATGAGCAGTTCTTC
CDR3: CASQRRGFYNEQFF

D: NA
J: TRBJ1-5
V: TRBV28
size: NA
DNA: TGTGCCAGCAGTTCCGTTCGGCAGCCCCAGCATTTT
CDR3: CASSSVRQPQHF

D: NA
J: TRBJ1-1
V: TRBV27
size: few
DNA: TGTGCCAGCAAAGGCCCGGCAGGCGGATCTGAAGCTTTCTTT
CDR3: CASKGPAGGSEAFF

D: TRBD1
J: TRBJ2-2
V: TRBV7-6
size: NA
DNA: TGTGCCAGCAGCAGGACAGGGGACACCGGGGAGCTGTTTTTT
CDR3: CASSRTGDTGELFF

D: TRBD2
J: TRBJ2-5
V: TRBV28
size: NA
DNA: TGTGCCAGCAGCCCCCCAGAGACTAGCGGGAGAGGGCAAGAGACCCAGTACTTC
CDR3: CASSPPETSGRGQETQYF

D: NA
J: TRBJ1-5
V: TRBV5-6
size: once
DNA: TGTGCCAGCAGCGGTGGGCCTTATAGCAATCAGCCCCAGCATTTT
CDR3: CASSGGPYSNQPQHF

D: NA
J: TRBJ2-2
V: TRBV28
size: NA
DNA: TGTGCCAGCAGCGGTCCCGGGACGACGACGGCCGGGGAGCTGTTTTTT
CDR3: CASSGPGTTTAGELFF

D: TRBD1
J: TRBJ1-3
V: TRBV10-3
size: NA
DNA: TGTGCCATCAGCGGGGACAGGGACAACACCATATATTTT
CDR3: CAISGDRDNTIYF

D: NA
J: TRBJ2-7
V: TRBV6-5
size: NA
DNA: TGTGCCAGCAGTTATGGGTCTCCATACGAGCAGTACTTC
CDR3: CASSYGSPYEQYF

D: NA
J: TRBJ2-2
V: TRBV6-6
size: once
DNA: TGTGCCAGCAGTTACTCTGGTCCGCCCGGGGAGCTGTTTTTT
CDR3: CASSYSGPPGELFF

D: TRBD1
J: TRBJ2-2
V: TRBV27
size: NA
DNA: TGTGCCAGCACCTGGACAGGAGCGAACACCGGGGAGCTGTTTTTT
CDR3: CASTWTGANTGELFF

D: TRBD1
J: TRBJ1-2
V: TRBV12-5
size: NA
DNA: TGTGCTAGTGGTTTGCTGGGACAGGCCTTCGGCTACACCTTC
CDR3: CASGLLGQAFGYTF

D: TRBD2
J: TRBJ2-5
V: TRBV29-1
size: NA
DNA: TGCAGCGTTGAACTAGCGGGAGATCGGGGAGAGACCCAGTACTTC
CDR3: CSVELAGDRGETQYF

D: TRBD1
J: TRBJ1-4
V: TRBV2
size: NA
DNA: TGTGCCAGCAGTGAAGCGCATGTAGGACAGGCGAGGAATGAAAAACTGTTTTTT
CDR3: CASSEAHVGQARNEKLFF

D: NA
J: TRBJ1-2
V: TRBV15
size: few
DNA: TGTGCCACCAGCGCCACCCCCGAATTGGTTAACTATGGCTACACCTTC
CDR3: CATSATPELVNYGYTF

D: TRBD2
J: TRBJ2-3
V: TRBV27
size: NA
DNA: TGTGCCAGCAGACCTCTTCTAGCGGAGTCTAGCACAGATACGCAGTATTTT
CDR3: CASRPLLAESSTDTQYF

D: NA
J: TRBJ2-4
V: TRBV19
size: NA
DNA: TGTGCCAGTAGTATTGCAGTGGGATACAAAAACATTCAGTACTTC
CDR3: CASSIAVGYKNIQYF